The 25 T cell receptor beta chains listed next were all sequenced from one sample in a study of spatial heterogeneity in lung cancer. Indicated time point: sample taken at primary tumor resection. TCRs were sequenced from unsorted whole RNA of tumor, nontumor lung or PBMC. TCRdb reprocessed the 5' RACE reads via MiXCR and lists one record per CDR3 protein. The sample shows approximately 52,000 distinct CDR3 sequences, about 7% of them seen only once. The input for sequencing was PBMCs, taken at surgery. These receptors originate from a female donor with early-stage non-small cell lung cancer.

This clonotype was seen at least ten times. This rearrangement joins TRBV7-9 to TRBJ2-3, with unresolved D. Trimming took 5 bases from V and 2 from J, leaving 14 bases between them. This CDR3 contains 15 residues. CDR1 and CDR2 from the germline V gene are SEHNR and FQNEAQ (reference sequence). CDR3 amino acids: CASSAPLGVTDTQYF. CDR3 nucleotide sequence: TGTGCCAGCAGCGCACCCTTGGGCGTCACAGATACGCAGTATTTT.

The V gene is TRBV7-2, the J gene TRBJ2-5, with D unclear. Germline-derived CDR1 and CDR2 are SGHTA and FQGNSA. V lost 4 bases and J lost 7, with 16 bases in between. The CDR3 loop spans 14 amino acids. DNA for the CDR3: TGTGCCAGCAGCTCCCAGACGGCGGACGGGACCCAGTACTTC. Translation: CASSSQTADGTQYF.

This clonotype occurred many times. V is TRBV28 and J is TRBJ1-5; tentatively, D is TRBD1 (6 bases). V was clipped by 5 bases and J by 3 bases, with 29 bases between them. In germline, CDR1 is MDHEN, CDR2 SYDVKM. The CDR3 is 20 residues long. The DNA of the CDR3 is TGTGCCAGCAGTCCTATGAGGGGGACCTTACCGGTACCCCTCAATCAGCCCCAGCATTTT. Translation: CASSPMRGTLPVPLNQPQHF.

This clonotype has a handful of counts. The rearrangement joins TRBV19 to TRBJ1-2; TRBD1 agrees at 8 bases. CDR3 size: 15 residues. CDR1 LNHDA and CDR2 SQIVND come from the germline V gene (reference sequence). Trimming took 11 bases from V and 8 from J; bases not matched to a gene: 19. Here the CDR3 DNA reads TGTGCCTCTTTCGCCGGGACAGGATGGGGTATGGGCTACACCTTC. As protein: CASFAGTGWGMGYTF.

This clonotype was seen ten or more times. V gene TRBV7-9 combines with J gene TRBJ2-2, with 7 nucleotides matching TRBD1. Looked up from germline, CDR1 is SEHNR and CDR2 is FQNEAQ (reference sequence). V was clipped by 4 bases and J by 1 base; unmatched bases: 3. The CDR3 is 15 residues long. DNA of the CDR3: TGTGCCAGCAGCTCGGACAGGTGGAACACCGGGGAGCTGTTTTTT. Translation gives CASSSDRWNTGELFF.

This clonotype was detected ten times or more. The V and J genes are TRBV7-2 and TRBJ2-7; 9 bases are a match to TRBD2. Germline V gene sequence: CDR1 SGHTA, CDR2 FQGNSA. J gave up 0 bases and V 4 bases, and 1 base lay outside the gene matches. The CDR3 has 14 amino acids. The CDR3: CASSWTSVSYEQYF. As DNA, the CDR3 is TGTGCCAGCAGCTGGACTAGCGTCTCCTACGAGCAGTACTTC.

This clonotype was detected ten times or more. This sequence joins TRBV28 and TRBJ1-1, with unresolved D. The CDR3 is 11 amino acids. CDR1 and CDR2 from the germline V gene are MDHEN and SYDVKM. V lost 5 bases to trimming and J lost 11 bases, with 12 bases between them. CDR3 DNA: TGTGCCAGCAGTGGAACAGTGTGGGCTTTCTTT. It is translated as CASSGTVWAFF.

In its sample, this clonotype was seen many times. The V gene is TRBV6-2 or TRBV6-3, the J gene TRBJ2-1; no clear D gene. Germline lookup yields CDR1 MNHEY and CDR2 SVGEGT. This CDR3 has 13 residues. V lost 2 bases to trimming and J lost 12 bases, with 14 bases between them. The CDR3 sequence: CASSYGKARAQFF. Here the CDR3 DNA reads TGTGCCAGCAGTTACGGCAAGGCCCGGGCGCAGTTCTTC.

This clonotype turned up a few times. The chain carries TRBV18 and TRBJ2-2; tentatively, D is TRBD2 (6 bases). V lost 2 bases and J lost 5, with 9 bases in between. The CDR3 contains 14 residues. Germline CDR1 KGHSH, CDR2 LQKENI. The CDR3 region is CASSPSSGTGELFF. In nucleotides, the CDR3 is TGTGCCAGCTCACCATCGAGCGGGACCGGGGAGCTGTTTTTT. Full variable domain (missing parts from reference TRBV18 and TRBJ2-2): NAGVMQNPRHLVRRRGQEARLRCSPMKGHSHVYWYRQLPEEGLKFMVYLQKENIIDESGMPKERFSAEFPKEGPSILRIQQVVRGDSAAYFCASSPSSGTGELFFGEGSRLTVL.

This chain connects TRBV6-1 to TRBJ2-3; 13 positions match TRBD2. Germline CDR1 is MNHNS and CDR2 is SASEGT. With V trimmed by 6 bases and J by 4 bases, 7 bases remained unmatched. This CDR3 region has 16 residues. The CDR3 DNA sequence: TGTGCCAGCAGCCCCACTAGCGGGGGGGCTGCAGATACGCAGTATTTT. It yields the protein CASSPTSGGAADTQYF.

This clonotype has a count of ten or more. This rearrangement joins TRBV27 to TRBJ1-6, with D maybe TRBD1 (5 bases). Per germline, CDR1 MNHEY and CDR2 SMNVEV (reference sequence). V lost 3 bases and J 3 bases, leaving 15 bases between the germline ends. The CDR3 is 17 amino acids. The DNA for the CDR3 is TGTGCCAGCAGTTTCGTTCCGACAGCTAGCTATAATTCACCCCTCCACTTT. Translation gives CASSFVPTASYNSPLHF.

In this sample, this clonotype turned up a few times. The chain joins TRBV27 to TRBJ1-6, with 9 bases aligning to TRBD1. V shed 8 bases and J 9 bases; nucleotides not matched to a gene: 8. The CDR3 is made up of 14 amino acids. The germline V gene encodes CDR1 MNHEY and CDR2 SMNVEV (reference sequence). The CDR3 DNA reads TGTGCCAGCCCACCGGACAGGGGCAGTTCACCCCTCCACTTT. As protein: CASPPDRGSSPLHF.

This clonotype was counted between two and nine times. The chain uses TRBV5-1 and TRBJ1-2; D gene unclear. Between the trimmed V and J ends, which lost 4 bases and 8 bases, there was a span of 15 bases. Per the germline V gene, CDR1 is SGHRS and CDR2 is YFSETQ. The CDR3 loop spans 13 amino acids. The CDR3 protein is CASSPTWLGGYTF. The CDR3, as DNA: TGCGCCAGCAGCCCTACGTGGCTGGGAGGCTACACCTTC.

This clonotype was counted many times. The chain recombines TRBV23-1 with TRBJ2-7; D ambiguous. Being an ORF, TRBV23-1 has a function that is uncertain. CDR3 length: 10 amino acids. Trimming cost V 4 bases and J 5 bases, with 3 bases left between them. The CDR3 DNA follows: TGCGCCAGCAGTCTCGACGAGCAGTACTTC. It is translated as CASSLDEQYF.

At least ten counts were recorded for this clonotype. In nucleotides, the CDR3 is TGCGCCAGCAGCCGGACAGGGGGGGATCAGCCCCAGCATTTT. Amino acids: CASSRTGGDQPQHF. This sequence joins TRBV4-1 and TRBJ1-5, with 10 bases that match TRBD1. J lost 5 bases, V lost 4 bases, and 2 bases had no gene match. CDR1 is MGHRA and CDR2 is YSYEKL in the germline V gene. The CDR3 runs to 14 residues.

This clonotype was seen ten or more times. The gene calls are TRBV2 and TRBJ1-5; D not certain. The V end was cut by 8 bases, the J end by 9 bases, with 11 bases between. The CDR3 is 11 residues long. Germline V lookup: CDR1 SNHLY, CDR2 FYNNEI. The CDR3 coding sequence is TGTGCCAGCGGAAACTCCGGGCCCCAGCATTTT. Translation: CASGNSGPQHF.

This clonotype was seen many times. The chain has TRBV4-1 and TRBJ1-5; D is undetermined. The ends were cut back, 0 bases at V and 6 bases at J, with 18 bases in the middle. The CDR3 is 17 residues long. Germline lookup yields CDR1 MGHRA and CDR2 YSYEKL. The CDR3 region has the DNA TGCGCCAGCAGCCAAGATTTGAGCTTCCCAACAGCTCAGCCCCAGCATTTT. Encoded protein: CASSQDLSFPTAQPQHF.

This clonotype has at least ten counts. This sequence joins TRBV10-1 and TRBJ2-4, with TRBD2 as a possible D gene (6 bases). Germline-derived CDR1 and CDR2 are WNHNN and SYGVQD (reference sequence). The CDR3 extends over 15 amino acids. Trimming removed 2 bases from V and 0 bases from J, with 8 bases in between. CDR3 in DNA: TGCGCCAGCAGTGAGGGGAGGCTAGCCAAAAACATTCAGTACTTC. Translation: CASSEGRLAKNIQYF.

This clonotype was seen a handful of times. The chain has TRBV6-2 or TRBV6-3 and TRBJ1-6; D gene uncertain. Between the trimmed V and J ends, which lost 6 bases and 0 bases, there was a span of 6 bases. The CDR3 consists of 14 residues. The germline V gene has CDR1 MNHEY and CDR2 SVGEGT. The CDR3 here is CASRPSSYNSPLHF. In DNA form, the CDR3 reads TGTGCCAGCAGGCCTAGCTCCTATAATTCACCCCTCCACTTT.

This clonotype was seen ten or more times. This chain joins TRBV7-6 and TRBJ2-7, with 9 bases matching TRBD1. There are 13 residues in the CDR3. Germline CDR1 reads SGHVS; CDR2 reads FNYEAQ. The junction had 1 base not matched to a gene; V was cut back by 4 bases and J by 3 bases. The DNA for the CDR3 is TGTGCCAGCAGCTCGGACAGGGGCTACGAGCAGTACTTC. This gives the protein CASSSDRGYEQYF.

Turning to this clonotype: This may come from a read error, since a much larger clone is one base off. V usage is TRBV12-3 or TRBV12-4 and J usage is TRBJ2-1; D not resolved. The CDR3 has 10 residues. CDR3 DNA sequence: TGTGCCAGCAGCTACAATGTGCAGTTCTTC. This codes for CASSYNVQFF.

CDR3 sequence reads: CASSLSLDREGNTF. The CDR3 bases are TGTGCCAGCAGTTTATCCCTGGACAGGGAGGGAAACACCTTC. The rearrangement links TRBV28 to TRBJ1-2, with 8 bases aligning to TRBD1. The CDR3 is 14 residues long. J lost 12 bases, V lost 1 base, and 10 bases had no gene match. The germline gives CDR1 MDHEN, CDR2 SYDVKM.

The sample holds many counts of this clonotype. V is TRBV28 and J is TRBJ1-5, with D possibly matching TRBD1 (6 bases). CDR1 and CDR2 from the germline V gene are MDHEN and SYDVKM. With 6 bases removed from V and 15 bases from J, the gap between germline ends came to 18 bases. CDR3 size: 12 residues. The DNA of the CDR3 is TGTGCCAGCAGGGCCCTACAGGGATCAGCGCATTTT. This gives the protein CASRALQGSAHF.

This clonotype occurred many times. V and J are TRBV29-1 and TRBJ1-5; D remains ambiguous. The V and J ends lost 4 bases and 3 bases respectively, with 7 bases between them. Germline-derived CDR1 and CDR2 are SQVTM and ANQGSEA. This CDR3 is built from 12 residues. The CDR3 protein is CSVGQFNQPQHF. Written as DNA, the CDR3 is TGCAGCGTTGGGCAGTTCAATCAGCCCCAGCATTTT.

CDR3 amino acids: CASSYLGGREQYF. DNA of the CDR3: TGTGCCAGCAGTTACTTGGGCGGCCGCGAGCAGTACTTC. The V call is TRBV6-5, the J call TRBJ2-7; D is ambiguous. The germline CDR1 and CDR2 sequences are MNHEY and SVGAGI. The CDR3 spans 13 residues. V dropped 1 base and J dropped 6 bases, with 10 bases sitting between them.